Listed below are T cell receptor beta chains from one sample, sequenced in a study of Ad26.COV2.S vaccination and SARS-CoV-2 variants. Sequencing used immunoSEQ multiplex PCR; TCRdb keeps in-frame clones, though not all of them. The sample lists approximately 240,000 clones, around nine tenths seen once, with 9.5% to 12% in the top ten. Here the sequenced sample was peripheral blood, taken in a trial of Ad26.COV2.S vaccine versus placebo. The origin of the receptors is a person aged 18-60 years who received the Ad26.COV2.S COVID-19 vaccine or a placebo. CDR3s include the opening cysteine and the closing phenylalanine or tryptophan.

v_gene	CDR3aa
TRBV27	CASSLFQGGYNEQFF
TRBV18	CASSRPATNEKLFF
TRBV19	CASSPLMSSQPQHF
TRBV15	CATSSDRNWETQYF
TRBV3-1/TRBV3-2	CASLGVKRNEQFF
TRBV19	CASKGTGTPYNEQFF
TRBV28	CASSLGRSGSYEQYF
TRBV3-1/TRBV3-2	CATTFSFGPISGNTIYF
TRBV19	CASSTRGIDYEQYF
TRBV10-2	CASSEGQGVADTQYF
TRBV19	CASSMGGGYEQYF
TRBV6-1	CASSQGTHRFNNEQFF
TRBV5-1	CASSRRTDSYEQYF
TRBV2	CASTLLARQETQYF
TRBV4-1	CASSQESGRNTEAFF
TRBV7-2	CASSIDRGGSDTQYF
TRBV5-1	CASSLATRITDTQYF
TRBV7-2	CASSWGGKRPEAFF
TRBV7-9	CASSLQPGGSNTGELFF
TRBV2	CASRWTGRAGELFF
TRBV7-2	CASSSGQGADTEAFF
TRBV4-3	CASSQADNVAGPSFEQYF
TRBV11-3	CASSLDHLRGNEQFF
TRBV5-5	CASSLRDRGVDEQYF
TRBV5-1	CASSSLRGEQYF
TRBV5-6	CASSRGGNTEAFF
TRBV7-3	CASSLTGLAGGSYNEQFF
TRBV7-6	CASSPRMGTGSREQFF
TRBV7-8	CASSRHSRTGTGQGETQYF
TRBV2	CASKGQVRETQYF
TRBV4-1	CASSQDMRGSLHF
TRBV30	CAWSVKGTAGGYTF
TRBV5-1	CASSQEQVNYGYTF
TRBV30	CAWRVSQGANEKLFF
TRBV5-1	CASGEVSSNTEAFF
TRBV7-8	CASSPQNGLSYTF
TRBV27	CASSSRASGRTDTQYF
TRBV28	CASTPSGPAYNEQFF
TRBV9	CASSVGRVFSTDTQYF
TRBV30	CAWSLLVTRNNEQFF
TRBV28	CASSFLTRRVGEAFF
TRBV12-3/TRBV12-4	CASSQTGLYGYTF
TRBV29-1	CSVEVGGGTGKPSGTGELFF
TRBV15	CATSSDRQGSGANVLTF
TRBV29-1	CSAGQGNTGELFF
TRBV6-5	CASRGTGGTANAFF
TRBV4-3	CASSQDLAMINQPQHF
TRBV10-2	CASSWRGGSYEQYF